This entry describes one TCR beta chain. This CDR3 has 15 amino acids. V shed 1 base, J shed 2 bases, and the junction held 4 bases outside the gene matches. CDR1 is SGDLS, CDR2 YYNGEE, per germline. This sample was taken from a study of blood T cell repertoires in COVID-19. About the study: In each case, the material was cDNA or gDNA derived from T cells, B-cell-depleted T cells, or PBMCs.

Per the study methods: The assay estimated nucleated cells by amplifying reference gene primers. TCRdb keeps only in-frame clones here, not all; method: immunoSEQ multiplex PCR. V, J and clone size are taken as reported in that table, and D and trimming were inferred from the DNA itself. In the table there are under 60,000 clones, 65% to 80% of which are singletons. The rearrangement uses TRBV9 and TRBJ2-3; 7 bases match TRBD2. The sequence was collected from a man between 65 and 85 years old with acute or convalescent COVID-19. Sample: peripheral blood. Here the CDR3 reads CASSVRAGVTDTQYF. For the CDR3, the DNA is TGTGCCAGCAGCGTAAGGGCGGGGGTCACAGATACGCAGTATTTT.